These 4 T cell receptor beta chains were sequenced from one sample in a study of blood T cell repertoires in COVID-19. Produced via immunoSEQ multiplex PCR; TCRdb's table is partial and in-frame only. The table shows 310,000 or so clones, with roughly nine tenths occurring only once. Sequenced input: peripheral blood. All receptors derive from a woman aged 25-40 years with COVID-19, enrolled during active disease.

The chain has TRBV30 and TRBJ2-3; TRBD2 matches 16 bases. V trimming: 0 bases; J trimming: 0 bases; junction bases outside the gene matches: 3. Germline CDR1 is GTSNPN and CDR2 is SVGIG (reference sequence). This CDR3 contains 18 residues. The CDR3: CAWSVGLAGGPSTDTQYF. CDR3 DNA: TGTGCCTGGAGTGTGGGACTAGCGGGAGGGCCCAGCACAGATACGCAGTATTTT.

The rearrangement joins TRBV14 to TRBJ2-1; 10 bases fit TRBD2. Trimming took 4 bases from V and 4 from J; bases not matched to a gene: 10. Germline V gene data show CDR1 as SGHDN and CDR2 as FVKESK. There are 17 residues in the CDR3. CDR3 coding DNA: TGTGCCAGCAGCCCGATACTAGCGGGACTCCCTTACAATGAGCAGTTCTTC. It encodes CASSPILAGLPYNEQFF.

This clone was recorded once. The gene calls are TRBV29-1 and TRBJ1-2; 9 nucleotides match TRBD1. Germline assignment: CDR1 SQVTM and CDR2 ANQGSEA. Trimming at V came to 4 bases and at J to 1 base, leaving 10 bases not matched to a gene. The CDR3 is made up of 16 amino acids. The CDR3 DNA reads as TGCAGCGTTGGCGGTCCTTGGGACAGGGATAACTATGGCTACACCTTC. Translating it yields CSVGGPWDRDNYGYTF.

The gene calls are TRBV28 and TRBJ2-7; tentative D call: TRBD1 (6 bases). The CDR3 is 13 residues long. V lost 7 bases and J 7 bases, leaving 17 bases between the germline ends. Germline CDR1 and CDR2: MDHEN and SYDVKM. For the CDR3, the DNA is TGTGCCAGCAATTACAGGGCCCCCCTTGAGCAGTACTTC. This sequence encodes CASNYRAPLEQYF. Using reference TRBV28 and TRBJ2-7 for the parts outside the CDR3, the full variable domain is DVKVTQSSRYLVKRTGEKVFLECVQDMDHENMFWYRQDPGLGLRLIYFSYDVKMKEKGDIPEGYSVSREKKERFSLILESASTNQTSMYLCASNYRAPLEQYFGPGTRLTVT.